The entry below describes one T cell receptor beta chain. This sample is drawn from a study of T cell repertoires in cytomegalovirus infection. Study overall: CMV infection and matching HLA type were both indicated by public TCR beta signatures.

The CDR3 runs to 16 residues. Germline assignment: CDR1 KGHSH and CDR2 LQKENI. Trimming pared 6 bases from V and 3 bases from J, leaving 15 bases between. TCRdb analysed the reads with MiXCR anew, one entry per CDR3 protein. The data hold roughly 300,000 distinct CDR3 sequences, with under 30% observed a single time. Sequenced: PBMCs. The rearrangement joins TRBV18 to TRBJ2-6, with D possibly matching TRBD2 (7 bases). The source is a human donor in good health (CMV status not recorded). Some clones in this sample may be carry-over from other donors' samples. CDR3 sequence (DNA): TGTGCCAGCTCCCTTCGGGGGGCGCGTGGGGCCAACGTCCTGACTTTC. Protein: CASSLRGARGANVLTF. Variable domain in full (rest from reference TRBV18 and TRBJ2-6): NAGVMQNPRHLVRRRGQEARLRCSPMKGHSHVYWYRQLPEEGLKFMVYLQKENIIDESGMPKERFSAEFPKEGPSILRIQQVVRGDSAAYFCASSLRGARGANVLTFGAGSRLTVL.